This note documents a single T cell receptor (beta chain) sequence. Trimming took 4 bases from V and 8 from J; bases not matched to a gene: 12. CDR1 and CDR2 (germline): MDHEN, SYDVKM. The length of the CDR3 is 15 residues. Generated by immunoSEQ multiplex PCR, the TCRdb table keeps only in-frame clones and is missing some. The sample has under 95,000 clones; around four fifths are singletons. The sample comes from a study of control samples from healthy donors and cancer patients. The TCR was taken from a man over 45 in good health. The sequenced sample was blood. This rearrangement joins TRBV28 to TRBJ1-2; 8 nucleotides agree with TRBD1. The CDR3 DNA reads TGTGCCAGCAGTTCCAGGACAGGGCCCGGAGGGGGCTACACCTTC. It specifies CASSSRTGPGGGYTF.